The 10 T cell receptor beta chains below all came from one sample that was sequenced in a study of T cell responses to AZD1222 COVID-19 vaccine. Produced via immunoSEQ multiplex PCR; TCRdb's table is partial and in-frame only. The table has around 99,000 clones, about 85% seen once. Sequenced here: peripheral blood, sampled 28 days after the second AZD1222 dose. The receptors come from an adult who received the AZD1222 COVID-19 vaccine.

This chain joins TRBV21-1 and TRBJ2-3; the table's TRBD1 call for D was not verified on the DNA. TRBV21-1 represents a pseudogene. There are 14 residues in the CDR3. The CDR3 nucleotides read TGTGCCAGCAGCAAAACAGGGTCCCTAGATACGCAGTATTTT. As protein: CASSKTGSLDTQYF.

The gene calls are TRBV11-2 and TRBJ2-1; no reliable D call. The CDR3 length is 13 residues. Looked up from germline, CDR1 is SGHAT and CDR2 is FQNNGV. Trimming removed 0 bases from V and 5 bases from J, with 5 bases in between. CDR3 in amino acids: CASSLEVHNEQFF. The CDR3 DNA is TGTGCCAGCAGCTTAGAGGTACACAATGAGCAGTTCTTC.

Comments on this clone: A junction end diverges from the germline sequence, so it may reflect a read error. The V call is TRBV24-1, the J call TRBJ2-2, with no clear D. This CDR3 is built from 12 residues. CDR1 KGHDR and CDR2 SFDVKD come from the germline V gene. CDR3 sequence (DNA): TGTGCCACCAGTGATCCCCTTTTGGAGTTGTTTTTT. Translation gives CATSDPLLELFF.

The chain has TRBV9 and TRBJ1-2, with D maybe TRBD1 (6 bases). CDR1 and CDR2 (germline): SGDLS, YYNGEE. This CDR3 is built from 13 residues. Trimming left V 3 bases short and J 3 bases short, with 9 bases between. The CDR3 nucleotides are TGTGCCAGCAGCGCACAGGGTGACTATGGCTACACCTTC. Its translation is CASSAQGDYGYTF. The full variable domain, completed using reference TRBV9 and TRBJ1-2, is DSGVTQTPKHLITATGQRVTLRCSPRSGDLSVYWYQQSLDQGLQFLIQYYNGEERAKGNILERFSAQQFPDLHSELNLSSLELGDSALYFCASSAQGDYGYTFGSGTRLTVV.

The J gene is TRBJ2-7, the V gene TRBV5-5, with TRBD1 matching 10 bases. CDR3 size: 13 residues. CDR1 and CDR2 from the germline V gene are SGHKS and YYEKEE (reference sequence). The junction had 0 bases not matched to a gene; V was cut back by 3 bases and J by 3 bases. The CDR3 bases are TGTGCCAGCAGCTGGGACAGGGGCTACGAGCAGTACTTC. Amino acids: CASSWDRGYEQYF.

In this sample, this clone turned up a few times. Other DNA sequences of this sample code for an identical CDR3. This chain links TRBV2 with TRBJ2-7, with D tentatively TRBD1 (7 bases). Germline V gene sequence: CDR1 SNHLY, CDR2 FYNNEI. The germline V and J ends were trimmed by 2 bases and 3 bases, with 11 bases remaining between them. CDR3 length: 14 amino acids. The CDR3, as DNA: TGTGCCAGCAGTGAACGGCAGGGGGGCTACGAGCAGTACTTC. Translating gives CASSERQGGYEQYF.

The chain has TRBV3-1 (or the pseudogene TRBV3-2) and TRBJ2-7; D call uncertain. The V gene lost 4 bases and the J gene lost 1 base, with 5 bases spanning the gap. The germline gives CDR1 LGHDT, CDR2 YNNKEL (reference sequence). CDR3 length: 12 residues. CDR3 bases: TGTGCCAGCAGCCTCCTATCCTACGAGCAGTACTTC. It translates to CASSLLSYEQYF.

The chain uses TRBV4-1 and TRBJ1-2; D is uncertain. CDR1 and CDR2 from the germline V gene are MGHRA and YSYEKL. Trimming stripped 0 bases from V and 6 bases from J, with 11 bases between. The CDR3 is 14 residues long. CDR3 region: CASSQDRVVHGYTF. CDR3 DNA sequence: TGCGCCAGCAGCCAAGACAGAGTTGTCCATGGCTACACCTTC.

The chain couples TRBV6-5 to TRBJ1-2, with D uncertain. This CDR3 has 14 amino acids. From germline, CDR1 is MNHEY and CDR2 SVGAGI. V lost 6 bases, J lost 3 bases, and 14 bases lay in between. The CDR3 DNA sequence: TGTGCCAGCAGACCCAGTGGACGTGACTATGGCTACACCTTC. It encodes CASRPSGRDYGYTF.

The chain employs TRBV5-1 and TRBJ1-1, with D unresolved. The CDR3 is made up of 12 amino acids. Between the trimmed V and J ends, which lost 4 bases and 8 bases, there was a span of 12 bases. CDR1 and CDR2 from the germline V gene are SGHRS and YFSETQ. The CDR3 nucleotides read TGCGCCAGCAGCCAAACGGCGACGGAAGCTTTCTTT. It is translated as CASSQTATEAFF.